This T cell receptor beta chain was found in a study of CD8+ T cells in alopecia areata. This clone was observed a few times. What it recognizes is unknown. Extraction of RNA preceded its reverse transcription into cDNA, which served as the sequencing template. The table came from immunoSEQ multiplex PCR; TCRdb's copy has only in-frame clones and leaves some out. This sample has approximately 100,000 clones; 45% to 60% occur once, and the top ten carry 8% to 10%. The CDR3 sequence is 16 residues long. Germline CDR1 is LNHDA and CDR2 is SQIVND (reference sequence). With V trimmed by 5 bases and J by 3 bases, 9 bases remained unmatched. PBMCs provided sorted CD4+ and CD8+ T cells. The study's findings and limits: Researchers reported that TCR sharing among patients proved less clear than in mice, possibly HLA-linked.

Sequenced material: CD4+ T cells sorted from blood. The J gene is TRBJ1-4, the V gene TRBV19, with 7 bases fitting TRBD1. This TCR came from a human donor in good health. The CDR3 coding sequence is TGTGCCAGTAGTTTCAGGGCCGGGACAGCTAATGAAAAACTGTTTTTT. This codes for CASSFRAGTANEKLFF.